One sample yielded the 18 T cell receptor beta chains listed below, sequenced in a study of prognosis after radiotherapy for stage I lung cancer. Amplification of TCR beta CDR3 from genomic DNA used two-round multiplex PCR. Amplification in first-round PCR relied on primers specific to each TRBV and TRBJ gene. TCRdb re-called the multiplex PCR reads through MiXCR, storing one row per CDR3 protein. The table records around 59,000 distinct CDR3 sequences, approximately 26% of them present only once. Sequencing used PBMCs, obtained before or after stereotactic body radiation therapy (not recorded which). Receptors were obtained from a donor aged 50 or older with non-small cell lung cancer.

This clonotype was observed many times. The chain recombines TRBV9 with TRBJ2-2, with D unclear. Germline CDR1 and CDR2: SGDLS and YYNGEE. The CDR3 is 16 amino acids. Between the trimmed V and J ends, which lost 1 base and 1 base, there was a span of 11 bases. The CDR3, as DNA: TGTGCCAGCAGCGTATCAGCAGGTCAGAACACCGGGGAGCTGTTTTTT. It yields the protein CASSVSAGQNTGELFF.

Many counts were recorded for this clonotype. The V and J genes are TRBV20-1 and TRBJ2-1, with 9 bases lining up with TRBD1. Germline CDR1 DFQATT, CDR2 SNEGSKA (reference sequence). Germline trimming cut 6 bases from V and 11 bases from J; bases unmatched to any gene: 14. CDR3 length equals 14 residues. The CDR3 sequence is CSAPDPGTGSQQFF. CDR3 nucleotides: TGCAGTGCCCCCGATCCCGGGACAGGGAGTCAGCAGTTCTTC.

This clonotype has ten or more counts. The chain couples TRBV6-1 to TRBJ1-5; the D is unclear. In germline, CDR1 is MNHNS, CDR2 SASEGT. Trimming shortened V by 1 base and J by 5 bases, and 24 bases separated the two germline ends. The CDR3 runs to 19 residues. The CDR3 loop is CASSEVEPPGSFSHQPQHF. The CDR3 DNA reads TGTGCCAGCAGTGAAGTTGAGCCGCCCGGGAGCTTCTCACATCAGCCCCAGCATTTT.

About this clonotype itself: This may come from a read error, since a much larger clone is one base off. This sequence joins TRBV18 and TRBJ1-1, with D unclear. Germline CDR1 reads KGHSH; CDR2 reads LQKENI. V was clipped by 0 bases and J by 0 bases, with 11 bases between them. This CDR3 contains 16 residues. The CDR3 DNA sequence: TGTGCCAGCTCACCACCAGCAGCCCGTATGAACACTGAAGCTTTCTTT. Translating gives CASSPPAARMNTEAFF.

This clonotype was picked up many times. The rearrangement joins TRBV18 to TRBJ1-2; D unresolved. Germline V lookup: CDR1 KGHSH, CDR2 LQKENI. V lost 3 bases and J lost 2, with 10 bases in between. The CDR3 extends over 14 amino acids. The CDR3 spells CASSPSGGNYGYTF. The CDR3 DNA sequence: TGTGCCAGCTCACCTTCGGGCGGAAACTATGGCTACACCTTC.

Concerning this clonotype itself: This may arise from a read error, as a much more abundant clone is one base away. The CDR3 protein is CASSDYKGDTEAFF. CDR3 coding DNA: TGTGCCAGCAGTGATTACAAGGGGGACACTGAAGCTTTCTTT. J is TRBJ1-1 and V is TRBV7-8, with D possibly being TRBD1 (6 bases). The CDR3 sequence is 14 residues long. Per the germline V gene, CDR1 is SGHVS and CDR2 is FQNEAQ. Between the trimmed V and J ends, which lost 6 bases and 3 bases, there was a span of 14 bases.

Many counts were recorded for this clonotype. CDR3 nucleotides: TGTGCCAGCAGCCCCGACAGGAGGGAGACCCAGTACTTC. This encodes CASSPDRRETQYF. The chain combines TRBV9 with TRBJ2-5, with D possibly being TRBD1 (6 bases). The CDR3 runs to 13 residues. Germline V gene lookup returns CDR1 SGDLS and CDR2 YYNGEE. With 4 bases removed from V and 5 bases from J, the gap between germline ends came to 12 bases.

The V gene is TRBV12-3 or TRBV12-4, the J gene TRBJ2-1; D call uncertain. V lost 9 bases, J lost 10 bases, and 13 bases lay in between. This CDR3 comprises 11 residues. CDR3 loop: CARCDRAEQFF. As DNA, the CDR3 is TGTGCCAGATGCGACCGAGCGGAGCAGTTCTTC.

This clonotype has a count of ten or more. The rearrangement links TRBV3-1 to TRBJ1-6, with TRBD1 matching 7 bases. V was pared by 3 bases and J by 7 bases, with 0 bases of the junction left unmatched. CDR3 length equals 13 residues. Germline assignment: CDR1 LGHDT and CDR2 YNNKEL (reference sequence). CDR3 sequence reads: CASSQTGNSPLHF. The CDR3 bases are TGTGCCAGCAGCCAGACAGGGAATTCACCCCTCCACTTT.

The sample holds many counts of this clonotype. The junction departs from the called germline gene at one end, perhaps through a read error. DNA for the CDR3: TGTACCAGCAGTATCCTTGGGGCAGGGGAGACCCAGTACTTC. Amino acid sequence: CTSSILGAGETQYF. This chain links TRBV5-6 with TRBJ2-5; D may be TRBD1 (5 bases). The CDR3 consists of 14 residues. Germline CDR1 and CDR2: SGHDT and YYEEEE.

Ten or more counts support this clonotype. The V call is TRBV12-3 or TRBV12-4, the J call TRBJ1-3, with 7 bases aligning to TRBD1. The CDR3 length is 14 residues. Trimming cost V 6 bases and J 4 bases; bases outside gene matches: 6. CDR3 bases: TGTGCCAGCAGGTCGACAGGGTACGGAAACACCATATATTTT. This gives the protein CASRSTGYGNTIYF.

This clonotype was counted ten times or more. V gene TRBV20-1 combines with J gene TRBJ2-5, with 8 bases aligning to TRBD1. The V gene end was trimmed by 3 bases and the J gene end by 5 bases; junction bases not matched to a gene: 11. There are 15 residues in the CDR3. Germline V gene sequence: CDR1 DFQATT, CDR2 SNEGSKA (reference sequence). The CDR3 DNA is TGCAGTGCTAGCGCACCCCAGGGGGCGCGGGAGACCCAGTACTTC. It yields the protein CSASAPQGARETQYF.

This clonotype has ten or more counts. The chain is built from TRBV5-6 and TRBJ2-6; D remains ambiguous. Trimming shortened V by 7 bases and J by 0 bases, and 14 bases separated the two germline ends. The CDR3 has 16 amino acids. CDR1 is SGHDT and CDR2 is YYEEEE in the germline V gene. The CDR3 DNA sequence: TGTGCCAGCTTCCTCTCTGTTTCCTCTGGGGCCAACGTCCTGACTTTC. Residues: CASFLSVSSGANVLTF.

CDR3 DNA sequence: TGTGCCAGCAGCTTGGTGGGACAGGGGAACACTGAAGCTTTCTTT. Translation: CASSLVGQGNTEAFF. The J gene is TRBJ1-1, the V gene TRBV5-5; the match to TRBD1 covers 9 bases. After removal of 0 bases from V and 1 base from J, the junction contained 1 base not matched to a gene. The CDR3 consists of 15 residues. Germline CDR1 SGHKS, CDR2 YYEKEE (reference sequence).

This clonotype was observed a handful of times. This chain links TRBV20-1 with TRBJ2-4; D gene unclear. The CDR3 has 12 residues. Germline values: CDR1 DFQATT, CDR2 SNEGSKA (reference sequence). V was cut by 2 bases and J by 7 bases, with 9 bases left in between. The CDR3, as DNA: TGCAGTGCTAGACGACTGGGGAACATTCAGTACTTC. As protein: CSARRLGNIQYF.

The V call is TRBV28, the J call TRBJ1-5; 8 bases align to TRBD1. CDR1 and CDR2 (germline): MDHEN, SYDVKM. CDR3 length: 14 residues. Germline trimming cut 5 bases from V and 8 bases from J; bases unmatched to any gene: 8. The CDR3 protein is CASSPVDRDKPQHF. The CDR3 DNA reads TGTGCCAGCAGTCCCGTGGACAGGGACAAGCCCCAGCATTTT.

This clonotype was observed many times. The chain recombines TRBV6-5 with TRBJ1-1; TRBD1 aligns across 9 bases. Looked up from germline, CDR1 is MNHEY and CDR2 is SVGAGI. CDR3 size: 14 residues. V was clipped by 0 bases and J by 11 bases; unmatched bases: 7. The CDR3 region is CASSYSNDRGRAFF. The CDR3 region has the DNA TGTGCCAGCAGTTACTCGAACGACAGGGGGAGGGCTTTCTTT.

For this clonotype: With a far larger clone one base away, a read error is the likely cause. The chain is built from TRBV6-2 or TRBV6-3 and TRBJ2-1, with D perhaps matching TRBD2 (6 bases). Germline V lookup: CDR1 MNHEY, CDR2 SVGEGT. The CDR3 length is 15 residues. CDR3 loop: CASSVGGSSYNEKFF. CDR3 nucleotide sequence: TGTGCCAGCAGTGTGGGGGGAAGCTCCTACAATGAGAAGTTCTTC.